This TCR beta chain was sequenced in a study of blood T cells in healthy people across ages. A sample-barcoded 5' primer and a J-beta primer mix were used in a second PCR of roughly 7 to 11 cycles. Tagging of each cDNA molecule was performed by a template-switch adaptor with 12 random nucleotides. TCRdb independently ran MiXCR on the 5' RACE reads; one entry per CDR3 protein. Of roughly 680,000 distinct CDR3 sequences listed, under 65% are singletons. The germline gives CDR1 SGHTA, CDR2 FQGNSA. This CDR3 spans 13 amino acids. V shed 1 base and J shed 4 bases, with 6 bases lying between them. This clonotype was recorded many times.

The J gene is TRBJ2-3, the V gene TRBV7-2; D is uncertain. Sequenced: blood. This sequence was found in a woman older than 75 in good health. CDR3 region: CASSLEISDTQYF. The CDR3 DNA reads TGTGCCAGCAGCTTAGAAATATCAGATACGCAGTATTTT.